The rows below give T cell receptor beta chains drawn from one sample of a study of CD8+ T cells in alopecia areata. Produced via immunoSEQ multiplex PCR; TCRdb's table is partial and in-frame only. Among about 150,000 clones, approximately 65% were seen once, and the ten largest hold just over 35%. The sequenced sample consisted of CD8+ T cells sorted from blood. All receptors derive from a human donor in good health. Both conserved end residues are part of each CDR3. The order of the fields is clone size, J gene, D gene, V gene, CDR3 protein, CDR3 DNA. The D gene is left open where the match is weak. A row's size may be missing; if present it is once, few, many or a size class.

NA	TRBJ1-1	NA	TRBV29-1	CSVEDLAVRTEAFF	TGCAGCGTTGAAGATCTGGCGGTGCGGACTGAAGCTTTCTTT
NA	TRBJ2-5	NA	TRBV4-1	CASSQDGGETQYF	TGCGCCAGCAGCCAAGATGGAGGGGAGACCCAGTACTTC
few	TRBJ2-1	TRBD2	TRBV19	CASSLAGGDNEQFF	TGTGCCAGTAGCCTAGCGGGAGGAGACAATGAGCAGTTCTTC
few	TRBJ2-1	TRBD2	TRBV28	CASKIAGVNEQFF	TGTGCCAGCAAAATAGCGGGAGTCAATGAGCAGTTCTTC
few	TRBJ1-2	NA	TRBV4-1	CASSPGQKNYGYTF	TGCGCCAGCAGCCCCGGACAGAAGAACTATGGCTACACCTTC
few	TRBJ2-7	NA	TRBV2	CASSDMAPYEQYF	TGTGCCAGCAGTGATATGGCCCCCTACGAGCAGTACTTC
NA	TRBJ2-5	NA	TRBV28	CASRQQDLGETQYF	TGTGCCAGCAGACAACAGGATTTGGGAGAGACCCAGTACTTC
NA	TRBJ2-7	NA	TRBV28	CASSFGQTYGQYF	TGTGCCAGCAGTTTTGGACAGACCTACGGGCAGTACTTC
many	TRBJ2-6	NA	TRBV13	CASSLRSGANVLTF	TGTGCCAGCAGCTTAAGATCTGGGGCCAACGTCCTGACTTTC
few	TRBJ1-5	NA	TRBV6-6	CASSYDRYNQPQHF	TGTGCCAGCAGTTACGACAGGTACAATCAGCCCCAGCATTTT
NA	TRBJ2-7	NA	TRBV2	CASLVNYEQYF	TGTGCCAGCTTGGTTAACTACGAGCAGTACTTC
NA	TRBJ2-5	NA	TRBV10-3	CAISGTPVLASTKGGQYF	TGTGCCATCAGTGGTACCCCAGTGCTGGCTAGCACCAAAGGAGGCCAGTACTTC
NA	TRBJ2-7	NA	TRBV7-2	CASSYQGGLGVYEQYF	TGTGCCAGCAGCTACCAGGGAGGATTAGGGGTCTACGAGCAGTACTTC
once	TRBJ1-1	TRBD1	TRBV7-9	CASSLTGAEAFF	TGTGCCAGCAGTCTCACAGGGGCCGAAGCTTTCTTT
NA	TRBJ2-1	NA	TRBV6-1	CASSEGHYNEQFF	TGTGCCAGCAGTGAAGGTCATTACAATGAGCAGTTCTTC
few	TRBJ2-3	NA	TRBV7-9	CASSLPEASGTDTQYF	TGTGCCAGCAGCTTACCCGAGGCGAGCGGCACAGATACGCAGTATTTT
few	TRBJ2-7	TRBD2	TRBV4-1	CASSQDTGLAGYEQYF	TGCGCCAGCAGCCAAGATACCGGACTAGCCGGATACGAGCAGTACTTC
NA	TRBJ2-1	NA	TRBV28	CASLDMRRDGSNEQFF	TGTGCCAGCCTTGATATGCGACGGGATGGGAGCAATGAGCAGTTCTTC
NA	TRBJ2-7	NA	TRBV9	CASSEGPTHLEQYF	TGTGCCAGCAGCGAGGGACCTACCCATCTCGAGCAGTACTTC
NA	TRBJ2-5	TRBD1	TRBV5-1	CASSLGDREIAGTQYF	TGCGCCAGCAGCTTGGGAGACAGGGAGATAGCAGGGACCCAGTACTTC
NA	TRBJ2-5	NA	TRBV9	CASSPFAAEETQYF	TGTGCCAGCAGCCCCTTCGCTGCGGAAGAGACCCAGTACTTC
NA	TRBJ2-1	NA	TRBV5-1	CASSALGGVRHDNEQFF	TGCGCCAGCAGCGCCCTGGGTGGAGTCCGACACGACAATGAGCAGTTCTTC
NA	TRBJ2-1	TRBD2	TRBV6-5	CASSYSTSGYNEQFF	TGTGCCAGCAGTTACTCGACTAGCGGGTACAATGAGCAGTTCTTC
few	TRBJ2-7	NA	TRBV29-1	CSVLTGNEQYF	TGCAGCGTCCTGACGGGGAACGAGCAGTACTTC
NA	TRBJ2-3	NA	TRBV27	CASSFRSLLLTDTQYF	TGTGCCAGCAGTTTTAGGTCGCTGCTTCTCACAGATACGCAGTATTTT
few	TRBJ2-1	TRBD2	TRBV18	CASSPRTSGSVF	TGTGCCAGCTCACCTCGGACTAGCGGGAGTGTCTTC
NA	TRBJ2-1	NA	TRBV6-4	CASSYSSDEQFF	TGTGCCAGCAGTTACTCTTCCGATGAGCAGTTCTTC
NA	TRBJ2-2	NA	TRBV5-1	CASSWDTGELFF	TGCGCCAGCAGCTGGGACACCGGGGAGCTGTTTTTT
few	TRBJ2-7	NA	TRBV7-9	CASIGAYEQYF	TGTGCCAGCATCGGAGCCTACGAGCAGTACTTC
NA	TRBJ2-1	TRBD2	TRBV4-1	CASSQVTSGETYNEQFF	TGCGCCAGCAGCCAAGTCACTAGCGGGGAGACCTACAATGAGCAGTTCTTC
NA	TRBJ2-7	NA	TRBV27	CASSFSGYEQYF	TGTGCCAGCAGTTTTAGCGGCTACGAGCAGTACTTC
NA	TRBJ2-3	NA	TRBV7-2	CASSLEASADTQYF	TGTGCCAGCAGCTTAGAGGCTAGCGCAGATACGCAGTATTTT
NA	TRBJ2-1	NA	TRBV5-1	CASSPELKGPDEQFF	TGCGCCAGCAGTCCTGAACTCAAAGGCCCGGATGAGCAGTTCTTC
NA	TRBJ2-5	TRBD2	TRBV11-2	CASSPDSGRLGQETQYF	TGTGCCAGCAGCCCGGATAGCGGGAGGCTCGGGCAAGAGACCCAGTACTTC
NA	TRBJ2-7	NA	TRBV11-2	CASSLDHYEQYF	TGTGCCAGCAGCTTAGATCACTACGAGCAGTACTTC
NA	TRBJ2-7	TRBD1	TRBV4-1	CASSQGQGSYEQYF	TGCGCCAGCAGCCAAGGACAGGGCAGCTACGAGCAGTACTTC
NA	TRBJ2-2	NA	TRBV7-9	CASSLLVSGELFF	TGTGCCAGCAGCTTACTCGTGTCCGGGGAGCTGTTTTTT